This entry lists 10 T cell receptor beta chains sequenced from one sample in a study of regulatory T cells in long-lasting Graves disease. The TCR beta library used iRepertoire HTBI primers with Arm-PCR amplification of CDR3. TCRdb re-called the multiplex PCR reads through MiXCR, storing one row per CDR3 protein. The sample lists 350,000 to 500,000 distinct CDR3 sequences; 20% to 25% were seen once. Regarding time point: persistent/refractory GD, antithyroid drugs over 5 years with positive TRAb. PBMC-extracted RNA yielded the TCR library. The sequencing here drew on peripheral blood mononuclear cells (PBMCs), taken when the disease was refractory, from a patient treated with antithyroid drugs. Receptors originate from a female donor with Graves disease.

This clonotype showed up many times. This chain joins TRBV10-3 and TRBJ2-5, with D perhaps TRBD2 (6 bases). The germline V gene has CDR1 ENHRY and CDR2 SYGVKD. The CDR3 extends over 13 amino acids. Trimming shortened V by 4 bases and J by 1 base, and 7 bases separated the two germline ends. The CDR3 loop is CAISVGGQETQYF. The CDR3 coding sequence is TGTGCCATCAGTGTCGGGGGCCAAGAGACCCAGTACTTC.

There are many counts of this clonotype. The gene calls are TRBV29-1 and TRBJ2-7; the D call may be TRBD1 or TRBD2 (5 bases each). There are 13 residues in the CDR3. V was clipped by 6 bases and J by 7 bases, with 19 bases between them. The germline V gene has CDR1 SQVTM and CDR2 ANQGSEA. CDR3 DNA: TGCAGCGTCCTAAGGGACCGACGGATGGAGCAGTACTTC. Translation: CSVLRDRRMEQYF.

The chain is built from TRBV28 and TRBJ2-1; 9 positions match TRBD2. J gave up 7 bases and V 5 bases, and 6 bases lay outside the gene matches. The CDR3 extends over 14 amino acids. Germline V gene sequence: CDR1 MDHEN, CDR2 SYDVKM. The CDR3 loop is CASSIAGVHNEQFF. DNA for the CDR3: TGTGCCAGCAGTATAGCGGGAGTCCATAATGAGCAGTTCTTC.

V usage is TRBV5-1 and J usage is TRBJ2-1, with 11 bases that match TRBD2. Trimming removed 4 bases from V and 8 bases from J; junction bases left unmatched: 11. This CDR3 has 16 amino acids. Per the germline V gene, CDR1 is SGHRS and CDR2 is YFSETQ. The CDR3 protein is CASSDGTSGRNDEQFF. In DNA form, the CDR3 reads TGCGCCAGCAGCGACGGGACTAGCGGCAGGAACGATGAGCAGTTCTTC.

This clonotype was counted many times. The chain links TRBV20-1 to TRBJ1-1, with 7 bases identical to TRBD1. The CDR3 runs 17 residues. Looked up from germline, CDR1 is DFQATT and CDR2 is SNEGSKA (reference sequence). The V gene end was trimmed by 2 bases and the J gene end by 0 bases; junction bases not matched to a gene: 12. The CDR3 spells CSARRGDSHRLNTEAFF. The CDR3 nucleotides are TGCAGTGCTAGAAGAGGGGACAGTCACAGACTGAACACTGAAGCTTTCTTT.

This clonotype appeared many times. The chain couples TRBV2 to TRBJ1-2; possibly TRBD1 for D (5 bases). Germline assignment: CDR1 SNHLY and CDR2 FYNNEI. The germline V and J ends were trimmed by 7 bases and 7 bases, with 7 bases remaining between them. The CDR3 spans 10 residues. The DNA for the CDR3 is TGTGCCAGCACCGGGGGTGGCTACACCTTC. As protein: CASTGGGYTF.

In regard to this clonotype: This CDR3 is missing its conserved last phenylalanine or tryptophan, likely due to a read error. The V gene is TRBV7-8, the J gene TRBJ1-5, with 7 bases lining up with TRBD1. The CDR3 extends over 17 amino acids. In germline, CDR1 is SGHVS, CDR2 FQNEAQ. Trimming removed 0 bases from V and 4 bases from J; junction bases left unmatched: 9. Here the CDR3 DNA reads TGTGCCAGCAGCTTAGCTCACCCGGGACAGCAGAATCAGCCCCAGCATCTT. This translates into CASSLAHPGQQNQPQHL.

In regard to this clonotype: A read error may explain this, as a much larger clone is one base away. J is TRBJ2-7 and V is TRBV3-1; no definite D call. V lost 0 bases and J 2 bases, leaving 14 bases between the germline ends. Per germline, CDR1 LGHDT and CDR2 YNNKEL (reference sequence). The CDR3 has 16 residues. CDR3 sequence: CASSQDSYASPYEQYF. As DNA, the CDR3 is TGTGCCAGCAGCCAAGATTCTTACGCCAGCCCCTACGAGCAGTACTTC.

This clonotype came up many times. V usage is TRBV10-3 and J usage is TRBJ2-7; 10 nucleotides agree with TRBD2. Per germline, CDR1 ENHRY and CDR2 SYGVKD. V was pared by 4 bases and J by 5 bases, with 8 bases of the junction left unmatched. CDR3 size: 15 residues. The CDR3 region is CAISGPSGRQDEQYF. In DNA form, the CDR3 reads TGTGCCATCAGTGGCCCTAGCGGGAGACAGGACGAGCAGTACTTC.

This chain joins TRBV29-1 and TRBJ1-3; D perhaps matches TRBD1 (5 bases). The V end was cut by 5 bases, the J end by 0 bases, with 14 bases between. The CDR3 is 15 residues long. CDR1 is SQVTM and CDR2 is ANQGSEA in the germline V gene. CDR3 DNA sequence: TGCAGCGTTCGTTCCCAGGGACGCTCTGGAAACACCATATATTTT. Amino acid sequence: CSVRSQGRSGNTIYF.